The T cell receptor (beta chain) described here comes from a study of blood T cell repertoires in COVID-19. Source study methods: Quantification of nucleated cells was approximated via reference gene primer amplification. Data came from immunoSEQ multiplex PCR; TCRdb stores just in-frame clones and leaves some out. The DNA was the basis for D and trimming; V, J and clone size are from that table. The sample shows over 250,000 clones, 75% to 90% of them seen only once. Only a few counts were recorded for this clone. Germline V gene sequence: CDR1 SEHNR, CDR2 FQNEAQ (reference sequence). The V and J ends lost 4 bases and 5 bases, in that order; junction bases with no gene match: 11. The CDR3 loop spans 17 amino acids.

The chain couples TRBV7-9 to TRBJ2-2; 9 bases fit TRBD1. The sequenced material came from peripheral blood. The sequence was collected from a woman between 65 and 79 years old with COVID-19, enrolled during active disease. The CDR3 DNA sequence: TGTGCCAGCAGCTCCGGAGGGACAGGGCGGAGGACCGGGGAGCTGTTTTTT. It yields the protein CASSSGGTGRRTGELFF.